The T cell receptor (beta chain) under discussion was sequenced for a study of cytomegalovirus exposure and HLA in healthy donors. Study summary: The study placed about 86% of its approximately 400 genotyped donors in the Caucasian-associated ancestry cluster.

Healthy bone marrow donors made up the donor group. The germline V gene encodes CDR1 SQVTM and CDR2 ANQGSEA. J lost 3 bases, V lost 5 bases, and 6 bases had no gene match. This CDR3 is built from 13 residues. The PCR made use of 60 Vbeta and 13 Jbeta primers. TCRdb's copy holds only in-frame clones and misses some; the assay was immunoSEQ multiplex PCR. The sample shows fewer than 110,000 clones, roughly 79% of them seen only once. This clone has just a few counts. Antigen unknown. Overall study results and limits: DRB1 had the most TCR associations and HLA-C the fewest, a later analysis found, with rates varying by HLA locus.

Sequencing was performed on PBMCs. The genes are TRBV29-1 and TRBJ1-2, with 7 bases aligning to TRBD1. The sequence was obtained from a man aged 45-65 years in good health and CMV-seropositive. CDR3 DNA sequence: TGCAGCGTTTCGACAGGGTGGGACTATGGCTACACCTTC. The encoded protein is CSVSTGWDYGYTF.